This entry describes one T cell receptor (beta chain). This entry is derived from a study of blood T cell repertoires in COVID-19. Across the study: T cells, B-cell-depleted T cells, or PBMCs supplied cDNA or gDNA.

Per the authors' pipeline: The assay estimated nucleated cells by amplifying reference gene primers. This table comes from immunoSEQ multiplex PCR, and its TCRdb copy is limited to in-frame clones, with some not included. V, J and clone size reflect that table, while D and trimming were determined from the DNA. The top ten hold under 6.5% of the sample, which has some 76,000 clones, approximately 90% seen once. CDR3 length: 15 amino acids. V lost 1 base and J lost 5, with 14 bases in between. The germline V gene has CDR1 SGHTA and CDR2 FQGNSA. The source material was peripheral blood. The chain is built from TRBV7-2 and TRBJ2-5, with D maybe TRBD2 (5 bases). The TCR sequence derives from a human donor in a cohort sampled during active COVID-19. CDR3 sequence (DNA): TGTGCCAGCAGCTTAGTGTTTGAGGGTTGGGAGACCCAGTACTTC. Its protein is CASSLVFEGWETQYF.